The TCR beta chain described here comes from a study of shared clonotypes between healthy human individuals. Naive CD8 cells lacked CD45RO and underwent positive selection for CCR7, leaving out terminally differentiated effector memory CD45RA+ cells. Germline CDR1 is SNHLY and CDR2 is FYNNEI. The junction had 14 bases not matched to a gene; V was cut back by 6 bases and J by 6 bases. This CDR3 region has 15 residues. The test was conducted at deep level. Clones were sequenced by immunoSEQ multiplex PCR, and TCRdb holds only the in-frame ones, with some missing. The data contain about 2.1 million clones, roughly 91% of them singletons.

Sequencing used naive CD8+ T cells from PBMCs. The chain employs TRBV2 and TRBJ2-7, with TRBD1 matching 7 bases. The TCR comes from a man younger than 35 in good health. Some clones in this sample may be carry-over from other donors' samples. The CDR3: CASRGSTGYLSEQYF. CDR3 coding DNA: TGTGCCAGCAGGGGATCGACAGGGTACCTAAGCGAGCAGTACTTC. Full variable domain (rest looked up from reference TRBV2 and TRBJ2-7): EPEVTQTPSHQVTQMGQEVILRCVPISNHLYFYWYRQILGQKVEFLVSFYNNEISEKSEIFDDQFSVERPDGSNFTLKIRSTKLEDSAMYFCASRGSTGYLSEQYFGPGTRLTVT.